This T cell receptor (beta chain) comes out of a study of response to subunit inactivated influenza vaccine. Study-wide findings and caveats: Each seasonal influenza vaccination recruits few new T cells, the authors suggested.

Germline trimming cut 7 bases from V and 3 bases from J; bases unmatched to any gene: 5. The germline CDR1 and CDR2 sequences are SGHTA and FQGNSA. The CDR3 loop spans 15 amino acids. TCRdb independently ran MiXCR on the RT-PCR reads; one entry per CDR3 protein. The sample lists 650,000 to 850,000 distinct CDR3 sequences; more than 11% were seen once. This clonotype was seen at least ten times. The antigen remains unidentified. The V call is TRBV7-2, the J call TRBJ2-1; TRBD1 matches at 11 bases. This TCR derives from a man aged 50 to 59 who received an inactivated influenza vaccine. Sample: PBMCs from blood, taken approximately 15 days before vaccination. The CDR3 DNA reads as TGTGCCAGCAACCTGGGACAGGGGGGCTACAATGAGCAGTTCTTC. Translating it yields CASNLGQGGYNEQFF.